The 26 T cell receptor beta chains given below trace back to one sample, sequenced in a study of early T cells in non-severe SARS-CoV-2 infection. TCRdb re-derived calls from the 5' RACE reads in MiXCR, one entry per CDR3 protein. The repertoire holds about 90,000 distinct CDR3 sequences, with approximately 15% as singletons. Sequenced: whole blood. The receptor source for this set is an adult who was a healthcare worker with PCR-confirmed SARS-CoV-2 infection or an uninfected control (not recorded which).

The rearrangement joins TRBV20-1 to TRBJ1-5; D unresolved. Germline CDR1 reads DFQATT; CDR2 reads SNEGSKA (reference sequence). CDR3 size: 13 residues. V was cut by 3 bases and J by 2 bases, with 8 bases left in between. CDR3 nucleotides: TGCAGTGCTAGGGGGAACGGCAATCAGCCCCAGCATTTT. Encoded protein: CSARGNGNQPQHF.

This clonotype was recorded once. The rearrangement uses TRBV29-1 and TRBJ1-2; maybe TRBD1 (6 bases). The CDR3 contains 11 residues. Germline V gene data show CDR1 as SQVTM and CDR2 as ANQGSEA. Trimming pared 6 bases from V and 6 bases from J, leaving 11 bases between. CDR3 protein: CSVGRGNGYTF. The CDR3 DNA follows: TGCAGCGTGGGAAGGGGGAATGGCTACACCTTC.

V is TRBV12-3 or TRBV12-4 and J is TRBJ1-1; 7 nucleotides match TRBD1. The CDR3 runs to 14 residues. Trimming at V came to 6 bases and at J to 4 bases, leaving 8 bases not matched to a gene. CDR3 bases: TGTGCCAGCAGCCGAGACAGGGCTGGCACTGAAGCTTTCTTT. Translation gives CASSRDRAGTEAFF.

The rearrangement links TRBV6-5 to TRBJ2-1, with 12 bases fitting TRBD2. J lost 7 bases, V lost 3 bases, and 10 bases had no gene match. Per germline, CDR1 MNHEY and CDR2 SVGAGI. The CDR3 is made up of 17 amino acids. CDR3 nucleotides: TGTGCCAGCAGTTATGGTAGCATGACTAGCGGGAGAAATGAGCAGTTCTTC. Protein: CASSYGSMTSGRNEQFF.

The V and J genes are TRBV5-1 and TRBJ2-7; 8 bases fit TRBD2. Per the germline V gene, CDR1 is SGHRS and CDR2 is YFSETQ. This CDR3 is 17 amino acids long. The ends lost 1 base at V and 3 bases at J; junction bases unmatched: 12. CDR3 protein: CASSLIAGGLSGYEQYF. CDR3 coding DNA: TGCGCCAGCAGCTTGATTGCGGGGGGACTGAGCGGCTACGAGCAGTACTTC.

This chain connects TRBV5-1 to TRBJ1-1; 7 nucleotides align to TRBD1. Trimming cost V 3 bases and J 5 bases; bases outside gene matches: 7. CDR1 and CDR2 (germline): SGHRS, YFSETQ. The CDR3 covers 14 residues. The CDR3: CASSSGQVETEAFF. The DNA of the CDR3 is TGCGCCAGCAGCTCAGGACAGGTCGAGACTGAAGCTTTCTTT. The full variable domain, rest sourced from reference TRBV5-1 and TRBJ1-1, is KAGVTQTPRYLIKTRGQQVTLSCSPISGHRSVSWYQQTPGQGLQFLFEYFSETQRNKGNFPGRFSGRQFSNSRSEMNVSTLELGDSALYLCASSSGQVETEAFFGQGTRLTVV.

There are a few counts of this clonotype. The CDR3 DNA follows: TGTGCCAGCAGTTTCCCGGAGGGAAATACGCAGTATTTT. Protein product: CASSFPEGNTQYF. The chain has TRBV12-3 or TRBV12-4 and TRBJ2-3; D perhaps matches TRBD2 (6 bases). The germline V and J ends were trimmed by 3 bases and 7 bases, with 11 bases remaining between them. CDR3 length: 13 amino acids.

This clonotype has ten or more counts. The CDR3 nucleotides read TGTGCCAGCTCACCAGAGCCTTGGGGCACTGAAGCTTTCTTT. Protein sequence: CASSPEPWGTEAFF. J is TRBJ1-1 and V is TRBV18; D ambiguous. The CDR3 has 14 residues. CDR1 and CDR2 from the germline V gene are KGHSH and LQKENI. V was shortened by 2 bases and J by 4 bases, with 11 bases between the two germline ends.

V usage is TRBV7-2 and J usage is TRBJ2-1; TRBD2 matches at 9 bases. Germline lookup yields CDR1 SGHTA and CDR2 FQGNSA. V shed 4 bases and J 5 bases; nucleotides not matched to a gene: 9. The CDR3 consists of 16 residues. DNA of the CDR3: TGTGCCAGCAGCTCGCCTCTAGCGGGGTGGAACAATGAGCAGTTCTTC. It yields the protein CASSSPLAGWNNEQFF. The full variable domain, with the rest looked up from reference TRBV7-2 and TRBJ2-1, is GAGVSQSPSNKVTEKGKDVELRCDPISGHTALYWYRQSLGQGLEFLIYFQGNSAPDKSGLPSDRFSAERTGGSVSTLTIQRTQQEDSAVYLCASSSPLAGWNNEQFFGPGTRLTVL.

This clonotype has just a few counts. V gene TRBV5-5 combines with J gene TRBJ1-4, with D perhaps TRBD1 (5 bases). Germline CDR1 is SGHKS and CDR2 is YYEKEE (reference sequence). This CDR3 has 15 amino acids. With 7 bases removed from V and 4 bases from J, the gap between germline ends came to 17 bases. The CDR3 nucleotides read TGTGCCAGCCAGTCCCCTGACAGCCATAATGAAAAACTGTTTTTT. This encodes CASQSPDSHNEKLFF.

The table lists this clonotype with a few counts. The chain links TRBV5-4 to TRBJ2-7; D might be TRBD1 (5 bases). Germline-derived CDR1 and CDR2 are SGHNT and YYREEE (reference sequence). This CDR3 has 18 residues. Trimming cost V 1 base and J 4 bases, with 24 bases left between them. Written as DNA, the CDR3 is TGTGCCAGCAGCTTGCAGATTAGCAGGGTGGGGCTTTCTTACGAGCAGTACTTC. It encodes CASSLQISRVGLSYEQYF.

This clonotype was detected only a few times. The J gene is TRBJ2-7, the V gene TRBV28; the match to TRBD2 covers 15 bases. V was pared by 6 bases and J by 3 bases, with 6 bases of the junction left unmatched. The CDR3 has 16 residues. Germline V lookup: CDR1 MDHEN, CDR2 SYDVKM. CDR3 nucleotide sequence: TGTGCCAGCAGCCCCGGACTAGCGGGAGGGATCTACGAGCAGTACTTC. It translates to CASSPGLAGGIYEQYF.

The sample holds many counts of this clonotype. The chain is built from TRBV12-3 or TRBV12-4 and TRBJ1-2, with D unclear. V gave up 2 bases and J gave up 4 bases, with 14 bases separating them. CDR3 length: 15 amino acids. CDR3 nucleotides: TGTGCCAGCAGTTTAAATAGGGTTTGGGTCTATGGCTACACCTTC. Translating it yields CASSLNRVWVYGYTF.

The table lists this clonotype with a count of one. V gene TRBV14 combines with J gene TRBJ2-1, with 10 bases fitting TRBD2. The CDR3 has 16 residues. CDR1 is SGHDN and CDR2 is FVKESK in the germline V gene. Losses at the gene ends were 1 base for V and 8 bases for J; bases not matched to a gene: 8. The CDR3 DNA follows: TGTGCCAGCAGCCAAGCTTTCCTAGCGGGAGTGCATGAGCAGTTCTTC. Translating gives CASSQAFLAGVHEQFF.

The chain recombines TRBV5-4 with TRBJ2-7; 8 nucleotides agree with TRBD1. This CDR3 region has 13 residues. The germline gives CDR1 SGHNT, CDR2 YYREEE (reference sequence). J gave up 1 base and V 3 bases, and 0 bases lay outside the gene matches. CDR3 in amino acids: CASSWDRSYEQYF. CDR3 DNA: TGTGCCAGCAGCTGGGACAGGTCCTACGAGCAGTACTTC.

The chain has TRBV2 and TRBJ2-1; no reliable D call. The CDR3 has 13 residues. The germline gives CDR1 SNHLY, CDR2 FYNNEI. Trimming removed 5 bases at V and 9 bases at J, with 14 bases between. CDR3 nucleotides: TGTGCCAGCAGTCCAGTAGTGACTGGTGAGCAGTTCTTC. It codes for CASSPVVTGEQFF.

This clonotype was recorded many times. The chain carries TRBV3-1 and TRBJ2-1; 8 bases are a match to TRBD2. Germline CDR1 reads LGHDT; CDR2 reads YNNKEL (reference sequence). The CDR3 has 15 residues. The trim removed 3 bases at V and 3 bases at J, leaving 4 bases unmatched. Here the CDR3 reads CASSQDSGIYNEQFF. DNA for the CDR3: TGTGCCAGCAGCCAGGATAGCGGGATCTACAATGAGCAGTTCTTC.

This clonotype was counted a few times. For the CDR3, the DNA is TGCAGTGCAGTTCGGGACTTCCAGTTCTTC. Translation: CSAVRDFQFF. The chain carries TRBV20-1 and TRBJ2-1, with D perhaps matching TRBD2 (6 bases). The CDR3 has 10 amino acids. Germline V lookup: CDR1 DFQATT, CDR2 SNEGSKA (reference sequence). Trimming took off 6 bases at V and 13 bases at J, with 13 bases between the two ends.

This clonotype was found a few times. The chain has TRBV20-1 and TRBJ2-2; 10 bases line up with TRBD2. J was trimmed by 4 bases and V by 5 bases; bases with no gene match: 1. The CDR3 runs to 13 residues. Germline assignment: CDR1 DFQATT and CDR2 SNEGSKA (reference sequence). The chain's CDR3 is CSAGLAATGELFF. As DNA, the CDR3 is TGCAGTGCTGGACTAGCGGCCACCGGGGAGCTGTTTTTT.

This clonotype was observed a few times. This chain links TRBV28 with TRBJ1-1; D call uncertain. The CDR3 is 12 residues long. Germline V gene lookup returns CDR1 MDHEN and CDR2 SYDVKM. Trimming took off 6 bases at V and 7 bases at J, with 12 bases between the two ends. The CDR3 is CASSEVVLEAFF. The CDR3 DNA sequence: TGTGCCAGCAGCGAAGTAGTGCTTGAAGCTTTCTTT.

Comment on this clonotype: A read error may explain this, as a much larger clone is one base away. This chain connects TRBV7-9 to TRBJ2-3, with D possibly being TRBD2 (6 bases). CDR1 is SEHNR, CDR2 FQNEAQ, per germline (reference sequence). The CDR3 has 17 residues. The CDR3 DNA reads TGTGCCAGCAGCCCCGTCTTAGGCGGGATCAGCACAGATACGCAGTGTTTT. It encodes CASSPVLGGISTDTQCF.

This clonotype was counted ten times or more. The V gene is TRBV19, the J gene TRBJ1-5; D call uncertain. The germline gives CDR1 LNHDA, CDR2 SQIVND (reference sequence). CDR3 length: 13 residues. Trimming left V 2 bases short and J 13 bases short, with 15 bases between. As DNA, the CDR3 is TGTGCCAGTAGTATATTGGACTCCGGATTACAGCATTTT. It specifies CASSILDSGLQHF.

This clonotype came up many times. The chain is built from TRBV5-1 and TRBJ1-2, with no clear D. V lost 0 bases and J lost 8, with 17 bases in between. The CDR3 length is 15 residues. Germline lookup yields CDR1 SGHRS and CDR2 YFSETQ. The CDR3 region is CASSLAASPSGGYTF. CDR3 nucleotide sequence: TGCGCCAGCAGCTTGGCTGCATCCCCGTCGGGGGGCTACACCTTC.

The CDR3 coding sequence is TGCAGTGCTAGAGATACAGCAGATACGCAGTATTTT. Protein: CSARDTADTQYF. The chain employs TRBV20-1 and TRBJ2-3, with D hard to call. V gave up 0 bases and J gave up 4 bases, with 5 bases separating them. The germline V gene encodes CDR1 DFQATT and CDR2 SNEGSKA (reference sequence). CDR3 length equals 12 residues.

This clonotype was counted ten times or more. V is TRBV20-1 and J is TRBJ2-1; a possible D gene is TRBD2 (6 bases). Germline V CDR1 and CDR2: DFQATT, SNEGSKA (reference sequence). V lost 1 base and J lost 3, with 13 bases in between. The CDR3 runs 15 residues. The CDR3 protein is CSARAEGSIYNEQFF. The DNA for the CDR3 is TGCAGTGCTAGAGCGGAGGGGAGTATCTACAATGAGCAGTTCTTC.

This clonotype was seen only a few times. The chain uses TRBV5-8 and TRBJ2-5; 9 nucleotides align to TRBD2. There are 16 residues in the CDR3. Germline trimming cut 0 bases from V and 2 bases from J; bases unmatched to any gene: 5. The germline CDR1 and CDR2 sequences are SGHTS and YDEGEE. This CDR3 is CASSLGPSGNQETQYF. In DNA form, the CDR3 reads TGTGCCAGCAGCTTGGGTCCTAGCGGGAATCAAGAGACCCAGTACTTC.